This record looks at one T cell receptor beta chain sequence and its context. Its target is not known. The data were taken from a study of shared clonotypes between healthy human individuals. On the study more broadly: CD4 naive cells filled three plates per donor, CD4 memory three, CD8 naive two and CD8 memory one. The study's findings and limits: Sampling included only blood; tissue repertoires likely differ. Unshared clonotypes carried lower generation probabilities than those common to all four donors.

CD45RO-negative, CCR7-positively selected cells formed the naive CD8 fraction, excluding terminally differentiated effector memory CD45RA+ cells. Unmatched junction bases numbered 4, after V lost 2 bases and J lost 4 bases. This CDR3 is built from 14 residues. The germline V gene encodes CDR1 LGHNA and CDR2 YNFKEQ. Authors' analysis steps: Junction-only sequences without quality scores came from ImmunoSEQ, so filtering differed. Here immunoSEQ multiplex PCR was the method, and the copy in TCRdb shows in-frame clones only, minus some. V and J calls plus clone size are reproduced from that table; the DNA served to infer D and trimming. The data show 1.5 million to 2.5 million clones, about 95% seen once.

The sequencing input was naive CD8+ T cells sorted from blood. The rearrangement uses TRBV4-2 and TRBJ2-7; the match to TRBD1 covers 8 bases. The receptor was isolated from a man aged 18 to 30 in good health. The chain's CDR3 is CASSQRTGYYEQYF. CDR3 nucleotides: TGTGCCAGCAGCCAAAGGACAGGGTATTACGAGCAGTACTTC.